This record looks at one TCR beta chain sequence and its context. Its antigen is undetermined. This specimen belongs to a study of T cell responses to AZD1222 COVID-19 vaccine. Whole-study results and caveats: Baseline serostatus was positive in only a handful of AZD1222 recipients. In all cases, repertoires were sampled only after the peak T cell response. A mostly white British donor set with more females was recruited, and clonal diversity was possibly underestimated. Vaccine-associated CD4 TCRs spanned spike, dominant at 160-218 and 743-854.

Repertoires were generated with immunoSEQ multiplex PCR, while TCRdb's copy carries only in-frame clones and drops some. The data hold 100,000 to 150,000 clones, with approximately 94% observed a single time. The origin of this receptor is an adult in good health. The sample consisted of peripheral blood, taken on day 0 of AZD1222 vaccination.

As DNA, the CDR3 is TGTGCCAGCAGCTCACGGGGCGATCTCGGTGAAAAACTGTTTTTT. The encoded protein is CASSSRGDLGEKLFF. V is TRBV7-9 and J is TRBJ1-4; the D gene is possibly TRBD1 (5 bases). The CDR3 sequence is 15 residues long. The germline V gene has CDR1 SEHNR and CDR2 FQNEAQ (reference sequence). Trimming took 4 bases from V and 7 from J, leaving 16 bases between them. Based on the CDR3 plus reference TRBV7-9 and TRBJ1-4, the full variable domain is DTGVSQNPRHKITKRGQNVTFRCDPISEHNRLYWYRQTLGQGPEFLTYFQNEAQLEKSRLLSDRFSAERPKGSFSTLEIQRTEQGDSAMYLCASSSRGDLGEKLFFGSGTQLSVL.